Sequencing of this TCR beta chain was carried out in a study of cytotoxic CD8 clonotypes in ibrutinib-treated CLL. Data came from immunoSEQ multiplex PCR; TCRdb stores just in-frame clones and leaves some out. Of tens of thousands of clones in the sample, 68% are singletons; the top ten hold 5.7%. Trimming shortened V by 4 bases and J by 0 bases, and 9 bases separated the two germline ends. CDR3 length equals 14 residues. Germline V lookup: CDR1 SGHRS, CDR2 YFSETQ. Sequencing used PBMCs, obtained after 12 months of ibrutinib treatment. The gene calls are TRBV5-1 and TRBJ2-3; D is unresolved. The sequence derives from a human donor with chronic lymphocytic leukemia. The CDR3 DNA reads as TGCGCCAGCAGCCCCCGGGCCAGCACAGATACGCAGTATTTT. Translated, it gives CASSPRASTDTQYF.